A selection of T cell receptor beta chains follows, all from one sample in a study of shared clonotypes between healthy human individuals. Method: immunoSEQ multiplex PCR; TCRdb's copy keeps in-frame clones and lacks some. The table lists about 1.4 million clones, around 97% of them singletons. Sequenced material: naive CD4+ T cells sorted from blood. The source is a man aged 25-45 years in good health. CDR3s include the opening cysteine and the closing phenylalanine or tryptophan. The D gene is left open where the match is weak. Size tells how often a clone was seen (once, few, many) or the class of an expanded clone, and some rows leave it out.

V gene: TRBV2
J gene: TRBJ1-2
clone size: NA
D gene: NA
CDR3 DNA: TGTGCTGGGGGGGTGGATCTAAGGAGGGATGGCTACACCTTC
CDR3 protein: CAGGVDLRRDGYTF

V gene: TRBV28
J gene: TRBJ2-3
clone size: once
D gene: NA
CDR3 DNA: TGTGCCAGCAGTTCCCTCGGGAGACTAGAAGGAGCAGATACGCAGTATTTT
CDR3 protein: CASSSLGRLEGADTQYF

V gene: TRBV20-1
J gene: TRBJ2-7
clone size: NA
D gene: NA
CDR3 DNA: TGCAGTGCTTTCGCGGCCTACGAGCAGTACTTC
CDR3 protein: CSAFAAYEQYF

V gene: TRBV7-9
J gene: TRBJ1-2
clone size: once
D gene: NA
CDR3 DNA: TGTGCCAGCAGCCTAGGGGGGCGCGGCTACACCTTC
CDR3 protein: CASSLGGRGYTF

V gene: TRBV7-9
J gene: TRBJ2-3
clone size: NA
D gene: NA
CDR3 DNA: TGTGCCAGCACCCAATCGGAGACGGGCGGTACGCAGTATTTT
CDR3 protein: CASTQSETGGTQYF

V gene: TRBV28
J gene: TRBJ1-5
clone size: NA
D gene: NA
CDR3 DNA: TGTGCCAGCAGTTTGGAGGCCGGGCTCGGCAATCAGCCCCAGCATTTT
CDR3 protein: CASSLEAGLGNQPQHF

V gene: TRBV30
J gene: TRBJ1-1
clone size: NA
D gene: NA
CDR3 DNA: TGTGCCTGGAGGGGCCTAGGGGACACTGAAGCTTTCTTT
CDR3 protein: CAWRGLGDTEAFF

V gene: TRBV30
J gene: TRBJ1-2
clone size: NA
D gene: TRBD1
CDR3 DNA: TGTGCCTGGAGTGTACTAAGGGGGCTCGGCTACACCTTC
CDR3 protein: CAWSVLRGLGYTF

V gene: TRBV5-1
J gene: TRBJ2-3
clone size: NA
D gene: NA
CDR3 DNA: TGCGCCAGCAGCATGCGGGACCCTAGCACAGATACGCAGTATTTT
CDR3 protein: CASSMRDPSTDTQYF

V gene: TRBV11-2
J gene: TRBJ2-7
clone size: once
D gene: NA
CDR3 DNA: TGTGCCAGCTCAACCTCCGGGACCGACCCCTACGAGCAGTACTTC
CDR3 protein: CASSTSGTDPYEQYF

V gene: TRBV18
J gene: TRBJ1-4
clone size: NA
D gene: NA
CDR3 DNA: TGTGCCAGCTCACAACAGGTGGATGAAAAACTGTTTTTT
CDR3 protein: CASSQQVDEKLFF

V gene: TRBV10-3
J gene: TRBJ2-2
clone size: NA
D gene: NA
CDR3 DNA: TGTGCCATCAGGTCTAACACCGGGGAGCTGTTTTTT
CDR3 protein: CAIRSNTGELFF

V gene: TRBV5-6
J gene: TRBJ2-5
clone size: NA
D gene: NA
CDR3 DNA: TGTGCCAGCAGCCGAAGTTGGACCCAGTACTTC
CDR3 protein: CASSRSWTQYF

V gene: TRBV28
J gene: TRBJ2-1
clone size: NA
D gene: NA
CDR3 DNA: TGTGCCAGCAGTTTTGAGACCAGGGGGGGGCTCTACAATGAGCAGTTCTTC
CDR3 protein: CASSFETRGGLYNEQFF

V gene: TRBV19
J gene: TRBJ1-2
clone size: NA
D gene: NA
CDR3 DNA: TGTGCCAGTAGACTACCGGACAGCAACTATGGCTACACCTTC
CDR3 protein: CASRLPDSNYGYTF

V gene: TRBV6-5
J gene: TRBJ2-7
clone size: NA
D gene: NA
CDR3 DNA: TGTGCCAGCAGTTACTCGAGATACGTAAACTACGAGCAGTACTTC
CDR3 protein: CASSYSRYVNYEQYF

V gene: TRBV6-4
J gene: TRBJ1-1
clone size: NA
D gene: NA
CDR3 DNA: TGTGCCAGCAGTGTAGAAGGGGCTGGGACTGAAGCTTTCTTT
CDR3 protein: CASSVEGAGTEAFF

V gene: TRBV10-3
J gene: TRBJ2-1
clone size: NA
D gene: NA
CDR3 DNA: TGTGCCATCAGTGAGTCGGGGGGCCTGGACATTGAGCAGTTCTTC
CDR3 protein: CAISESGGLDIEQFF

V gene: TRBV9
J gene: TRBJ1-3
clone size: NA
D gene: TRBD1
CDR3 DNA: TGTGCCAGCAGCGTAACAGGGGCTGGAAACACCATATATTTT
CDR3 protein: CASSVTGAGNTIYF

V gene: TRBV6-5
J gene: TRBJ1-2
clone size: few
D gene: NA
CDR3 DNA: TGTGCCAGCAGGACAGCGACCCTCTATGGCTACACCTTC
CDR3 protein: CASRTATLYGYTF

V gene: TRBV30
J gene: TRBJ1-1
clone size: NA
D gene: NA
CDR3 DNA: TGTGCCTGGAGACAGGGGAACACTGAAGCTTTCTTT
CDR3 protein: CAWRQGNTEAFF

V gene: TRBV10-3
J gene: TRBJ2-5
clone size: NA
D gene: NA
CDR3 DNA: TGTGCCATCAGTGGCTCAGGGGAAGAGACCCAGTACTTC
CDR3 protein: CAISGSGEETQYF

V gene: TRBV19
J gene: TRBJ2-1
clone size: once
D gene: NA
CDR3 DNA: TGTGCCAGTAGTATACCCGGGACCCTCGATGGGCAGTTCTTC
CDR3 protein: CASSIPGTLDGQFF

V gene: TRBV4-2
J gene: TRBJ2-5
clone size: NA
D gene: TRBD2
CDR3 DNA: TGTGCCAGCAGCCTGGGGACTAGCCAAGAGACCCAGTACTTC
CDR3 protein: CASSLGTSQETQYF

V gene: TRBV5-1
J gene: TRBJ2-3
clone size: NA
D gene: TRBD2
CDR3 DNA: TGCGCCAGTCGGGCGGGGGTCAGCACAGATACGCAGTATTTT
CDR3 protein: CASRAGVSTDTQYF

V gene: TRBV2
J gene: TRBJ1-5
clone size: NA
D gene: NA
CDR3 DNA: TGTGCCAGCAGCGCAGGGAGAAATAGCAATCAGCCCCAGCATTTT
CDR3 protein: CASSAGRNSNQPQHF

V gene: TRBV7-2
J gene: TRBJ2-7
clone size: NA
D gene: NA
CDR3 DNA: TGTGCCAGCAGCCGACAGATGCTAGTAGTCTACGAGCAGTACTTC
CDR3 protein: CASSRQMLVVYEQYF

V gene: TRBV5-6
J gene: TRBJ1-1
clone size: NA
D gene: NA
CDR3 DNA: TGTGCCAGCAGTTACACCGTGAGCACTGAAGCTTTCTTT
CDR3 protein: CASSYTVSTEAFF

V gene: TRBV10-3
J gene: TRBJ2-1
clone size: NA
D gene: NA
CDR3 DNA: TGTGCCATCAGTGAGTTGCTTCAGGTGGGTCCTGGGGACAATGAGCAGTTCTTC
CDR3 protein: CAISELLQVGPGDNEQFF

V gene: TRBV5-6
J gene: TRBJ2-1
clone size: NA
D gene: NA
CDR3 DNA: TGTGCCAGCGGCCTGAGCTCCTACAATGAGCAGTTCTTC
CDR3 protein: CASGLSSYNEQFF

V gene: TRBV28
J gene: TRBJ2-7
clone size: NA
D gene: TRBD2
CDR3 DNA: TGTGCCAGCAGACTAGCGGGAGGGCCTTACGAGCAGTACTTC
CDR3 protein: CASRLAGGPYEQYF

V gene: TRBV6-1
J gene: TRBJ2-3
clone size: NA
D gene: NA
CDR3 DNA: TGTGCCAGCAGTCCCCAAAGGGTGTACACAGATACGCAGTATTTT
CDR3 protein: CASSPQRVYTDTQYF

V gene: TRBV2
J gene: TRBJ2-2
clone size: NA
D gene: NA
CDR3 DNA: TGTGCCAGCACCGAAAGGTGGACCCGCACCGGGGAGCTGTTTTTT
CDR3 protein: CASTERWTRTGELFF

V gene: TRBV11-2
J gene: TRBJ2-4
clone size: NA
D gene: TRBD1
CDR3 DNA: TGTGCCAGCAGCCCGGACAGGGTTGGAAACATTCAGTACTTC
CDR3 protein: CASSPDRVGNIQYF

V gene: TRBV6-5
J gene: TRBJ1-3
clone size: NA
D gene: NA
CDR3 DNA: TGTGCCAGCAGTTACCAGGGCAGTGGAATTGGAAACACCATATATTTT
CDR3 protein: CASSYQGSGIGNTIYF

V gene: TRBV5-4
J gene: TRBJ2-5
clone size: NA
D gene: TRBD2
CDR3 DNA: TGTGCCAGCAGCTCCATTGGGTGGGGGGGTAAAGGGCAAGAGACCCAGTACTTC
CDR3 protein: CASSSIGWGGKGQETQYF

V gene: TRBV6-6
J gene: TRBJ2-4
clone size: NA
D gene: NA
CDR3 DNA: TGTGCCAGCAGTTATTCCCAGGGTGCCAAAAACATTCAGTACTTC
CDR3 protein: CASSYSQGAKNIQYF

V gene: TRBV11-2
J gene: TRBJ2-1
clone size: NA
D gene: NA
CDR3 DNA: TGTGCCAGCAGCGAAGGGGCAGTTGAGCAGTTCTTC
CDR3 protein: CASSEGAVEQFF

V gene: TRBV7-9
J gene: TRBJ1-2
clone size: NA
D gene: NA
CDR3 DNA: TGTGCCAGCAGCTTAGCACCAGACGGCTACACCTTC
CDR3 protein: CASSLAPDGYTF

V gene: TRBV19
J gene: TRBJ2-2
clone size: NA
D gene: TRBD1
CDR3 DNA: TGTGCCAGTACCCTCATCGGGCCAAGGACAGGTCGGAACACCGGGGAGCTGTTTTTT
CDR3 protein: CASTLIGPRTGRNTGELFF

V gene: TRBV6-5
J gene: TRBJ2-1
clone size: NA
D gene: NA
CDR3 DNA: TGTGCCAGCACCCCTTTGGGACATTACAATGAGCAGTTCTTC
CDR3 protein: CASTPLGHYNEQFF